The 27 T cell receptor beta chains below come from one sample, sequenced in a study of breast tumors, draining lymph nodes, adjacent tissues. TCRdb re-called the multiplex PCR reads through MiXCR, storing one row per CDR3 protein. This sample has 270,000 or so distinct CDR3 sequences, with 30% found just once. The lymph nodes were axillary draining lymph nodes from breast cancer patients. Specimen: axillary lymph node tissue. These receptors were collected from a female donor with breast cancer. Some clones in this sample may be carry-over from other donors' samples.

This clonotype was observed many times. CDR3 nucleotide sequence: TGCAGTGCTTGGCAGGGACGTACCGGGGAGCTGTTTTTT. It specifies CSAWQGRTGELFF. The chain joins TRBV20-1 to TRBJ2-2; D assignment may be TRBD1 or TRBD2 (5 bases each). Trimming took off 5 bases at V and 5 bases at J, with 12 bases between the two ends. Germline loops: CDR1 DFQATT, CDR2 SNEGSKA (reference sequence). The CDR3 has 13 amino acids.

This clonotype was counted at least ten times. The chain recombines TRBV2 with TRBJ2-7; 8 bases match TRBD1. This CDR3 region has 15 residues. J gave up 2 bases and V 2 bases, and 5 bases lay outside the gene matches. Germline V gene lookup returns CDR1 SNHLY and CDR2 FYNNEI. CDR3 sequence reads: CASSEMGTGTYEQYF. The CDR3 DNA sequence: TGTGCCAGCAGTGAAATGGGGACAGGCACCTACGAGCAGTACTTC.

The CDR3 sequence: CASSFTFGALGTEAFF. In DNA, the CDR3 is TGTGCCAGCAGCTTCACTTTCGGAGCCTTGGGCACTGAAGCTTTCTTT. The chain links TRBV5-4 to TRBJ1-1; D is unclear. V was cut by 2 bases and J by 4 bases, with 18 bases left in between. From germline, CDR1 is SGHNT and CDR2 YYREEE (reference sequence). CDR3 length: 16 amino acids.

This clonotype has a handful of counts. The V gene is TRBV4-1, the J gene TRBJ2-4; D unresolved. The germline CDR1 and CDR2 sequences are MGHRA and YSYEKL. The germline V and J ends were trimmed by 0 bases and 0 bases, with 9 bases remaining between them. The CDR3 contains 16 residues. In nucleotides, the CDR3 is TGCGCCAGCAGCCAAGATCACCATCTAGCCAAAAACATTCAGTACTTC. Translation gives CASSQDHHLAKNIQYF.

J is TRBJ1-4 and V is TRBV7-8, with TRBD1 identical over 7 bases. Germline CDR1 SGHVS, CDR2 FQNEAQ. This CDR3 comprises 16 residues. Trimming at V came to 1 base and at J to 5 bases, leaving 7 bases not matched to a gene. The CDR3 DNA reads TGTGCCAGCAGCTTAGGGGGTGGGGGACAGAATGAAAAACTGTTTTTT. Protein product: CASSLGGGGQNEKLFF. Together with reference TRBV7-8 and TRBJ1-4, the CDR3 gives the full variable domain: GAGVSQSPRYKVAKRGQDVALRCDPISGHVSLFWYQQALGQGPEFLTYFQNEAQLDKSGLPSDRFFAERPEGSVSTLKIQRTQQEDSAVYLCASSLGGGGQNEKLFFGSGTQLSVL.

About this clonotype: A single base separates this from a much larger clone, so it may be a read error. No conserved phenylalanine or tryptophan ends this CDR3, so it is likely a read error. The genes are TRBV3-1 and TRBJ2-7; possibly TRBD2 for D (5 bases). Trimming removed 2 bases at V and 6 bases at J, with 5 bases between. The germline V gene encodes CDR1 LGHDT and CDR2 YNNKEL (reference sequence). There are 11 residues in the CDR3. The CDR3 nucleotides read TGTGCCAGCAGCCAAACTAGCGAGCAGTACTTG. Protein: CASSQTSEQYL.

This clonotype was seen at least ten times. The gene calls are TRBV12-3 or TRBV12-4 and TRBJ1-6; no firm D call. This CDR3 is built from 15 residues. Trimming removed 6 bases from V and 7 bases from J, with 16 bases in between. As DNA, the CDR3 is TGTGCCAGCAGCACGACCCAATGGCACAATTCACCCCTCCACTTT. This codes for CASSTTQWHNSPLHF.

Regarding this clonotype: A much larger clone lies a single base off, so this may be a read error. The CDR3: CSASPLLAGVHNEQFF. The CDR3, as DNA: TGCAGTGCTAGTCCCCTACTAGCGGGAGTCCACAATGAGCAGTTCTTC. The V call is TRBV20-1, the J call TRBJ2-1, with 11 positions matching TRBD2. This CDR3 contains 16 residues. V dropped 3 bases and J dropped 5; count of bases not matched to a gene: 9. Germline V gives CDR1 DFQATT, CDR2 SNEGSKA (reference sequence).

On this clonotype itself: A much bigger clone sits one base away, suggesting this may be a read error. V usage is TRBV11-2 and J usage is TRBJ2-5; a possible D gene is TRBD2 (5 bases). V lost 0 bases, J lost 5 bases, and 13 bases lay in between. CDR3 length equals 15 residues. The germline V gene has CDR1 SGHAT and CDR2 FQNNGV. CDR3 residues: CASSLDERRVETQYF. The DNA of the CDR3 is TGTGCCAGCAGCTTAGACGAACGGCGGGTGGAGACCCAGTACTTC.

This clonotype appeared many times. This chain connects TRBV7-8 to TRBJ2-2; D is tentatively TRBD1 or TRBD2 (7 bases each). Trimming pared 1 base from V and 4 bases from J, leaving 13 bases between. The CDR3 runs 16 residues. The germline V gene has CDR1 SGHVS and CDR2 FQNEAQ. For the CDR3, the DNA is TGTGCCAGCAGCTTAGAGGGAGGGACAGTCACCGGGGAGCTGTTTTTT. Its protein product is CASSLEGGTVTGELFF.

This chain uses TRBV12-3 or TRBV12-4 with TRBJ1-1, with D possibly TRBD1 on 5 matching bases. Trimming removed 7 bases from V and 4 bases from J, with 16 bases in between. CDR3 length: 14 residues. CDR3 sequence: CASTGPAGPTEAFF. CDR3 in DNA: TGTGCCAGCACCGGACCCGCGGGGCCCACTGAAGCTTTCTTT.

This clonotype was detected ten times or more. The rearrangement joins TRBV4-1 to TRBJ2-5, with 7 bases matching TRBD2. The CDR3 has 15 residues. Trimming cost V 4 bases and J 4 bases; bases outside gene matches: 9. Looked up from germline, CDR1 is MGHRA and CDR2 is YSYEKL. This CDR3 is CASSRFGGRGETQYF. The CDR3, as DNA: TGCGCCAGCAGCCGCTTCGGGGGGAGGGGAGAGACCCAGTACTTC.

This clonotype was seen ten or more times. V is TRBV5-1 and J is TRBJ2-3; D gene uncertain. Germline assignment: CDR1 SGHRS and CDR2 YFSETQ. The CDR3 is 14 residues long. V lost 0 bases and J lost 2, with 7 bases in between. CDR3 DNA sequence: TGCGCCAGCAGCTTGGGGTTTGTCACAGATACGCAGTATTTT. This sequence encodes CASSLGFVTDTQYF.

Many counts were recorded for this clonotype. The junction departs from germline at one end; a sequencing error may be responsible. This chain uses TRBV7-9 with TRBJ2-1; 11 positions match TRBD2. The CDR3 totals 14 residues. Germline-derived CDR1 and CDR2 are SEHNR and FQNEAQ (reference sequence). This CDR3 reads CASSLKEQGLAVDF. The CDR3 DNA sequence: TGTGCCAGCAGCTTAAAGGAGCAGGGACTAGCGGTTGACTTC.

Details on this clonotype: A much larger clone lies one base from this, so it may be a read error. V gene TRBV5-1 combines with J gene TRBJ2-1; 7 nucleotides line up with TRBD1. The CDR3 is 12 amino acids. Germline CDR1 SGHRS, CDR2 YFSETQ. The CDR3 DNA reads as TGCGCCAGCAGCTTGGCAGGGGGTGAGCAGCTCTTC. Translation gives CASSLAGGEQLF.

Of note for this clonotype: Being one base from a much bigger clone, this may be a read error. The V and J genes are TRBV20-1 and TRBJ1-3; tentatively, D is TRBD1 (6 bases). CDR1 DFQATT and CDR2 SNEGSKA come from the germline V gene (reference sequence). The germline V and J ends were trimmed by 2 bases and 1 base, with 12 bases remaining between them. The CDR3 runs 15 residues. The CDR3 DNA follows: TGCAGTGCTAGACGACAGGTGTCTTCTGGAAACACCATATATTTT. It encodes CSARRQVSSGNTIYF.

In its sample, this clonotype was seen many times. The chain employs TRBV12-3 or TRBV12-4 and TRBJ2-7; 13 bases are a match to TRBD2. CDR3 size: 14 residues. Losses at the gene ends were 7 bases for V and 2 bases for J; bases not matched to a gene: 2. DNA for the CDR3: TGTGCCAGCACGGGACTAGCGGGACCCTACGAGCAGTACTTC. Residues: CASTGLAGPYEQYF.

This clonotype was picked up a small number of times. The chain recombines TRBV18 with TRBJ2-7, with D tentatively TRBD1 (6 bases). Trimming cost V 8 bases and J 4 bases, with 15 bases left between them. CDR3 length: 13 amino acids. In germline, CDR1 is KGHSH, CDR2 LQKENI. The CDR3 coding sequence is TGTGCCAGCGCCCGGGAACAGGGTTACGAGCAGTACTTC. It translates to CASAREQGYEQYF. Full variable domain (missing parts from reference TRBV18 and TRBJ2-7): NAGVMQNPRHLVRRRGQEARLRCSPMKGHSHVYWYRQLPEEGLKFMVYLQKENIIDESGMPKERFSAEFPKEGPSILRIQQVVRGDSAAYFCASAREQGYEQYFGPGTRLTVT.

This chain connects TRBV18 to TRBJ2-5; D is unresolved. CDR1 is KGHSH, CDR2 LQKENI, per germline. The ends were cut back, 2 bases at V and 5 bases at J, with 12 bases in the middle. CDR3 length: 14 amino acids. The DNA of the CDR3 is TGTGCCAGCTCACCAAATAGGGTCGAGGAGACCCAGTACTTC. Translating it yields CASSPNRVEETQYF. The full variable domain, with the rest looked up from reference TRBV18 and TRBJ2-5, is NAGVMQNPRHLVRRRGQEARLRCSPMKGHSHVYWYRQLPEEGLKFMVYLQKENIIDESGMPKERFSAEFPKEGPSILRIQQVVRGDSAAYFCASSPNRVEETQYFGPGTRLLVL.

On this clonotype: Being one base from a much bigger clone, this may be a read error. This chain joins TRBV5-4 and TRBJ2-5, with D possibly TRBD2 on 5 matching bases. The CDR3 is made up of 14 amino acids. The germline V gene has CDR1 SGHNT and CDR2 YYREEE (reference sequence). Trimming took off 6 bases at V and 3 bases at J, with 15 bases between the two ends. The CDR3 sequence: CASISDYREETQYF. DNA of the CDR3: TGTGCCAGCATCTCAGACTACAGAGAAGAGACCCAGTACTTC.

This rearrangement joins TRBV11-2 to TRBJ2-7; 8 positions match TRBD2. The CDR3 totals 14 residues. Germline trimming cut 4 bases from V and 5 bases from J; bases unmatched to any gene: 7. The germline V gene has CDR1 SGHAT and CDR2 FQNNGV. The CDR3 protein is CASSSSGGRNEQYF. The CDR3 DNA follows: TGTGCCAGCAGCTCCTCGGGAGGGAGGAACGAGCAGTACTTC.

This clonotype was seen many times. The rearrangement joins TRBV2 to TRBJ2-2; perhaps TRBD2 as D (6 bases). CDR3 length: 14 amino acids. V was cut by 6 bases and J by 1 base, with 9 bases left in between. Germline-derived CDR1 and CDR2 are SNHLY and FYNNEI. As DNA, the CDR3 is TGTGCCAGCAGGGGGGGAGTGAACACCGGGGAGCTGTTTTTT. Translated, it gives CASRGGVNTGELFF.

Details on this clonotype: A much larger clone lies a single base off, so this may be a read error. The rearrangement links TRBV6-1 to TRBJ2-5; 10 nucleotides line up with TRBD1. The CDR3 loop spans 14 amino acids. In germline, CDR1 is MNHNS, CDR2 SASEGT. This chain's CDR3 is CAGSTGTGVGTQYF. CDR3 bases: TGTGCCGGCAGTACCGGGACAGGGGTTGGGACCCAGTACTTC.

In this sample, this clonotype turned up many times. The chain employs TRBV12-3 or TRBV12-4 and TRBJ1-4, with TRBD1 identical over 8 bases. This CDR3 is built from 14 residues. Losses at the gene ends were 5 bases for V and 8 bases for J; bases not matched to a gene: 7. The CDR3 loop reads CASSPDRAEEKLFF. The CDR3, as DNA: TGTGCCAGCAGTCCGGACAGGGCAGAAGAAAAACTGTTTTTT.

The V and J genes are TRBV12-3 or TRBV12-4 and TRBJ1-6; D gene uncertain. The ends were cut back, 6 bases at V and 7 bases at J, with 13 bases in the middle. The CDR3 contains 14 residues. The CDR3 DNA sequence: TGTGCCAGCAGCTTGCGGGGTGGGAATTCACCCCTCCACTTT. Translating gives CASSLRGGNSPLHF.

In its sample, this clonotype was seen many times. The chain couples TRBV29-1 to TRBJ2-7; 10 bases are shared with TRBD1. This CDR3 is 14 amino acids long. Germline trimming cut 7 bases from V and 4 bases from J; bases unmatched to any gene: 10. Germline CDR1 and CDR2: SQVTM and ANQGSEA. CDR3 sequence: CSAKGGQGPYEQYF. The DNA for the CDR3 is TGCAGCGCGAAAGGGGGACAGGGGCCATACGAGCAGTACTTC.

This clonotype was counted at least ten times. The chain has TRBV20-1 and TRBJ2-3; D is perhaps TRBD1 or TRBD2 (6 bases each). Germline CDR1 DFQATT, CDR2 SNEGSKA (reference sequence). The CDR3 spans 12 residues. CDR3 in amino acids: CSISGAENTQYF. The CDR3 DNA follows: TGCTCCATCTCGGGGGCAGAGAATACGCAGTATTTT.